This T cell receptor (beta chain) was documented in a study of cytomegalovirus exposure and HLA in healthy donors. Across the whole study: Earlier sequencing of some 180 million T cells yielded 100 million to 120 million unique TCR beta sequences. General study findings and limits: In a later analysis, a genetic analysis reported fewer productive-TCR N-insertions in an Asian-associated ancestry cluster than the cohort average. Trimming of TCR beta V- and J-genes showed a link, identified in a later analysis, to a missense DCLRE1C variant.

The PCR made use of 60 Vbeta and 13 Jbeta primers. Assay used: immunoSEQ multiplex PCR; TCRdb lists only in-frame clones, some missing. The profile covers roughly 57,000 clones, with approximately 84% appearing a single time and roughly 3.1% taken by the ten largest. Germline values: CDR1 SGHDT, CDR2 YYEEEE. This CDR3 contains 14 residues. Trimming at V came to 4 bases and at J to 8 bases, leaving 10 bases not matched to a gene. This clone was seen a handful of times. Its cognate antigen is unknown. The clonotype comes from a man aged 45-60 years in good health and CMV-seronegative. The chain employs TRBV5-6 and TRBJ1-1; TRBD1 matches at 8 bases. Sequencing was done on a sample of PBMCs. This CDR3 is CASSDITRQGEAFF. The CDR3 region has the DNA TGTGCCAGCAGCGACATTACTAGACAGGGGGAAGCTTTCTTT.